One and the same sample provided the 8 T cell receptor beta chains below, sequenced in a study of blood T cell repertoires in COVID-19. Only in-frame clones appear in the TCRdb table, and some are missing; sequencing was by immunoSEQ multiplex PCR. The sample contains 55,000 to 90,000 clones, approximately 86% of which appear only once. The sequencing sample was made of peripheral blood. The receptors originated from a woman aged 55-69 years with acute or convalescent COVID-19.

This clone appeared a single time. V is TRBV19 and J is TRBJ1-2; 8 bases are shared with TRBD1. From germline, CDR1 is LNHDA and CDR2 SQIVND (reference sequence). The CDR3 spans 12 residues. Losses at the gene ends were 7 bases for V and 6 bases for J; bases not matched to a gene: 4. The CDR3 loop reads CASTDRGDGYTF. For the CDR3, the DNA is TGTGCCAGTACCGACAGGGGAGATGGCTACACCTTC. The whole variable domain, filled in from reference TRBV19 and TRBJ1-2, reads DGGITQSPKYLFRKEGQNVTLSCEQNLNHDAMYWYRQDPGQGLRLIYYSQIVNDFQKGDIAEGYSVSREKKESFPLTVTSAQKNPTAFYLCASTDRGDGYTFGSGTRLTVV.

This chain connects TRBV7-8 to TRBJ2-1; D may be TRBD1 (6 bases). Germline lookup yields CDR1 SGHVS and CDR2 FQNEAQ. The CDR3 contains 15 residues. Trimming took 2 bases from V and 6 from J, leaving 14 bases between them. In nucleotides, the CDR3 is TGTGCCAGCAGCTTACGATTGGGGGCCGTCAATGAGCAGTTCTTC. As protein: CASSLRLGAVNEQFF.

This clone appeared once. V usage is TRBV7-2 and J usage is TRBJ2-3; the match to TRBD2 covers 10 bases. Germline V gene lookup returns CDR1 SGHTA and CDR2 FQGNSA. The junction had 7 bases not matched to a gene; V was cut back by 4 bases and J by 6 bases. The CDR3 length is 15 residues. The CDR3 sequence: CASSSQRGGLDTQYF. The CDR3 region has the DNA TGTGCCAGCAGCTCCCAGCGGGGGGGCCTTGATACGCAGTATTTT.

The V call is TRBV9, the J call TRBJ2-3; D is unresolved. Germline V gene sequence: CDR1 SGDLS, CDR2 YYNGEE. The CDR3 has 13 amino acids. V was shortened by 2 bases and J by 4 bases, with 8 bases between the two germline ends. This CDR3 is CASSVLPPDTQYF. DNA of the CDR3: TGTGCCAGCAGCGTCCTCCCTCCAGATACGCAGTATTTT.

V and J are TRBV11-2 and TRBJ2-2; no definite D call. CDR3 length: 14 amino acids. CDR1 SGHAT and CDR2 FQNNGV come from the germline V gene. With 2 bases removed from V and 3 bases from J, the gap between germline ends came to 7 bases. For the CDR3, the DNA is TGTGCCAGCAGCTTAAAGCCATACACCGGGGAGCTGTTTTTT. Residues: CASSLKPYTGELFF.

The chain employs TRBV29-1 and TRBJ2-1; 8 bases fit TRBD2. Germline V lookup: CDR1 SQVTM, CDR2 ANQGSEA. The V segment lost 3 bases and the J segment 4 bases; nucleotides outside the gene matches: 2. The CDR3 is 13 residues long. CDR3 protein: CSVDGTSYNEQFF. The DNA for the CDR3 is TGCAGCGTTGACGGGACTAGTTACAATGAGCAGTTCTTC.

V gene TRBV3-1 (or the pseudogene TRBV3-2) combines with J gene TRBJ1-2; D gene ambiguous. Germline loops: CDR1 LGHDT, CDR2 YNNKEL (reference sequence). CDR3 length equals 15 residues. V lost 4 bases, J lost 7 bases, and 19 bases lay in between. CDR3 sequence (DNA): TGTGCCAGCAGCCTATCAGTTCTAAGAACTATTGGCTACACCTTC. Protein sequence: CASSLSVLRTIGYTF.

J is TRBJ1-2 and V is TRBV14; 8 bases fit TRBD1. Germline CDR1 is SGHDN and CDR2 is FVKESK. Losses at the gene ends were 3 bases for V and 0 bases for J; bases not matched to a gene: 6. The CDR3 loop spans 16 amino acids. This CDR3 is CASSHRTGRTNYGYTF. CDR3 bases: TGTGCCAGCAGCCACAGGACAGGGCGAACTAACTATGGCTACACCTTC.